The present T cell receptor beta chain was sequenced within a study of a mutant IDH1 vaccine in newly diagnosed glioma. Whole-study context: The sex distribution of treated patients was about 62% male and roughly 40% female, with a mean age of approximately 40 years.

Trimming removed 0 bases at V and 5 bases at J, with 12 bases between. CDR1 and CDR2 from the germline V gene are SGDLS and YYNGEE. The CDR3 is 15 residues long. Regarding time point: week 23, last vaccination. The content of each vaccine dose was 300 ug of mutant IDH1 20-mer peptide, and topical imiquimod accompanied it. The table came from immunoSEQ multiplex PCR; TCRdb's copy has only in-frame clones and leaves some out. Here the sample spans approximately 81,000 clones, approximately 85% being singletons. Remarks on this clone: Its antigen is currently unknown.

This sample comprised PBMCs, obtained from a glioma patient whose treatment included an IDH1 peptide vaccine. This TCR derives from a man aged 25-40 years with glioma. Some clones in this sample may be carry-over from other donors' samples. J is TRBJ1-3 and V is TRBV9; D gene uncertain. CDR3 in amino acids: CASSVGAAGRNTIYF. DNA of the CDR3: TGTGCCAGCAGCGTAGGGGCAGCCGGGAGAAACACCATATATTTT.